This T cell receptor beta chain emerged from a study of T cell repertoires in cytomegalovirus infection. Study-level information: CMV infection plus the matching HLA type was flagged by public TCR beta signatures. Whole-study findings and limits: CMV carriers with the relevant HLA were identified by cumulative public TCR beta family frequency. Clonotype analysis showed dominance of the ex vivo response by HLA-C-restricted CMV-specific TCR beta clonotypes.

This clonotype was seen a few times. What it binds is not known. V lost 1 base, J lost 1 base, and 9 bases lay in between. The germline gives CDR1 SGHDT, CDR2 YYEEEE. The CDR3 consists of 15 residues. TCRdb itself ran the reads through MiXCR, one entry per CDR3 protein. The table has 150,000 to 200,000 distinct CDR3 sequences, about 21% seen once; the top ten hold approximately 2.9%. The gene calls are TRBV5-6 and TRBJ1-5; D not certain. This TCR was sampled from a human donor in good health (CMV status not recorded). Some clones in this sample may be carry-over from other donors' samples. The sequencing sample was made of PBMCs. This CDR3 reads CASSLFPPSNQPQHF. CDR3 bases: TGTGCCAGCAGCTTGTTCCCCCCCAGCAATCAGCCCCAGCATTTT.